The rows below give T cell receptor beta chains drawn from one sample of a study of Ad26.COV2.S vaccination and SARS-CoV-2 variants. Clones were read by immunoSEQ multiplex PCR, and TCRdb kept only the in-frame ones, dropping some. The sample lists about 400,000 clones, 83% occurring once. Sequencing used peripheral blood, obtained in a trial of Ad26.COV2.S vaccine versus placebo. All receptors come from a person aged 18-60 years who received the Ad26.COV2.S COVID-19 vaccine or a placebo. CDR3s include the opening cysteine and the closing phenylalanine or tryptophan. A D gene is named only where the DNA matches it firmly. Some rows mark clone size as missing; the rest say once, few, many or name a class of expanded clone.

TRBJ1-1 NA NA TRBV4-1 CASSQWPGGTMNTEAFF TGCGCCAGCAGTCAGTGGCCGGGGGGGACGATGAACACTGAAGCTTTCTTT
TRBJ2-7 NA NA TRBV5-1 CASSRENRYEQYF TGCGCCAGCAGTCGGGAAAACCGCTACGAGCAGTACTTC
TRBJ2-5 NA NA TRBV15 CATSRDGGGGTETQYF TGTGCCACCAGCAGAGATGGGGGCGGAGGGACAGAGACCCAGTACTTC
TRBJ2-1 NA NA TRBV6-5 CASRMDGDNEQFF TGTGCCAGCAGAATGGACGGTGACAATGAGCAGTTCTTC
TRBJ2-3 NA NA TRBV9 CASSPGGLLGSDTQYF TGTGCCAGCAGCCCTGGGGGACTCCTTGGGTCCGATACGCAGTATTTT
TRBJ2-5 NA NA TRBV5-6 CASSLGSQETQYF TGTGCCAGCAGCTTAGGTTCGCAAGAGACCCAGTACTTC
TRBJ1-5 NA NA TRBV27 CASSSSRVRSGNQPQHF TGTGCCAGCAGTTCCTCCAGGGTAAGGTCGGGCAATCAGCCCCAGCATTTT
TRBJ2-5 once NA TRBV7-2 CASSLSGRGETQYF TGTGCCAGCAGCTTATCCGGGAGAGGAGAGACCCAGTACTTC
TRBJ2-3 NA TRBD2 TRBV9 CASSVEPTSGGPTDTQYF TGTGCCAGCAGCGTAGAGCCGACTAGCGGGGGACCCACAGATACGCAGTATTTT
TRBJ2-6 NA NA TRBV2 CASFYRVRAGANVLTF TGTGCCAGTTTCTACAGGGTCAGGGCTGGGGCCAACGTCCTGACTTTC
TRBJ2-3 NA TRBD2 TRBV27 CASSLSRGGTTDTQYF TGTGCCAGCAGTTTATCGCGGGGGGGGACTACAGATACGCAGTATTTT
TRBJ2-2 once NA TRBV2 CASSVSGELFF TGTGCCAGCAGTGTTTCCGGGGAGCTGTTTTTT
TRBJ1-1 NA NA TRBV19 CASSGKQGWNTEAFF TGTGCCAGTAGTGGTAAGCAGGGATGGAACACTGAAGCTTTCTTT